This TCR beta chain was identified during a study of cytomegalovirus exposure and HLA in healthy donors (dated 2017 in TCRdb). In terms of the full investigation: According to a later analysis, the 100 to 150 validation repertoires were produced on the same platform as the 666 repertoires of the first cohort. The study aimed to test whether signatures of past pathogen exposure could be identified by cataloging public T cell receptors. In addition to the first cohort of around 670 subjects, a separate validation cohort of 120 different subjects was used. To predict cytomegalovirus infection status, the study brought together high-throughput TCR immunosequencing, statistical association of individual TCRs with disease status, and machine learning.

Broad study findings and their caveats: All 120 or so repertoires were used to score co-occurrence in the validation cohort in a later analysis, because that analysis had no HLA typing for the cohort. Cytomegalovirus status was reported to be diagnosed by the classifier with high specificity and sensitivity in both the original and validation cohorts. In vitro tests confirmed that a few of the cytomegalovirus-associated TCR beta chains recognize cytomegalovirus antigens. Most TCR sequences were observed very rarely across donors, whereas some public TCRs were present in many individuals. The authors suggested that the approach could potentially be generalized to other disease states and immunological phenotypes. The study listed 150 to 200 TCR beta chains as associated with cytomegalovirus. Subsequent analysis determined that TCRs grouped into clusters in the first cohort also showed a tendency toward co-occurrence across the 120 or so validation repertoires, and 94% of cluster scores exceeded 0.

Donors formed part of the validation cohort, which comprised over a hundred subjects and was distinct from the first cohort of under 750 subjects. Compared with germline, V lacks 5 bases and J lacks 3 bases; bases without a gene match: 7. The germline V gene gives CDR1 as SGHDT and CDR2 as YYEEEE. The CDR3 sequence holds 14 residues, the cysteine and phenylalanine included. Left in the record is the CDR3 DNA by itself, 42 bases read in frame from the first base. With respect to this clone: Its antigen is still unknown. No clone much larger than this one lies a single base away; base qualities are absent.

Library creation used the immunoSEQ multiplex PCR assay. Concerning the study's data processing: A statistical classification framework was built for diagnosing cytomegalovirus status from the catalog of TCR beta chain sequences. TCRdb mirrors the immuneACCESS table, restricted to in-frame sequences. Some clones are absent from its copies; in checked studies, under half trace to an unresolved V gene, and the reason for the others is unknown. The DNA was the basis for D and trimming; V, J and clone size are from that table. Here the sample has 100,000 to 150,000 clones; about 96% occur a single time. The ten largest clones capture 1.7% of the sample.

Sequencing was done on a sample of PBMCs. The sequence was obtained from a man between 18 and 29 years old in good health and CMV-seronegative. The V and J segments used are TRBV5-6 and TRBJ2-5, and TRBD1 aligns with 7 junction nucleotides. The CDR3 region has the sequence CASSFRTGKETQYF. The DNA is TGTGCCAGCAGTTTCAGGACAGGCAAAGAGACCCAGTACTTC.